The rows below give T cell receptor beta chains drawn from one sample of a study of response to subunit inactivated influenza vaccine. TCRdb independently ran MiXCR on the RT-PCR reads; one entry per CDR3 protein. The sample lists more than 700,000 distinct CDR3 sequences; roughly 20% were seen once. This specimen consisted of PBMCs from blood, obtained roughly 5 days after vaccination. These receptors originate from a man aged 50-60 years who received an inactivated influenza vaccine. The CDR3 runs from the conserved cysteine through the conserved F or W. D genes are given only for firm matches. Size is stated for part of the rows, as once, few or many counts, or as a class when the clone is expanded.

>TRBV7-9|.|.|TRBJ2-3
CASSLAFGGSSTDTQYF
TGTGCCAGCAGCTTAGCGTTCGGGGGATCTAGCACAGATACGCAGTATTTT
>TRBV7-2|.|many|TRBJ2-4
CASSLGVGKNIQYF
TGTGCCAGCAGCTTAGGGGTGGGCAAAAACATTCAGTACTTC
>TRBV4-3|TRBD1|few|TRBJ2-7
CASSQDKGQGYGEQYF
TGCGCCAGCAGCCAAGACAAGGGACAGGGGTATGGCGAGCAGTACTTC
>TRBV29-1|TRBD2|.|TRBJ2-5
CSVEELAGETQYF
TGCAGCGTTGAGGAATTAGCGGGAGAGACCCAGTACTTC
>TRBV9|TRBD2|.|TRBJ2-3
CASSVFGGVDTQYF
TGTGCCAGCAGCGTCTTTGGGGGGGTAGATACGCAGTATTTT
>TRBV18|.|once|TRBJ2-7
CASSPTASRHEQYF
TGTGCCAGCTCACCAACGGCGTCACGGCACGAGCAGTACTTC
>TRBV7-2|.|few|TRBJ2-6
CASSLMVTGANVLTF
TGTGCCAGCAGCTTAATGGTTACGGGGGCCAACGTCCTGACTTTC
>TRBV7-6|TRBD2|few|TRBJ2-7
CASSGSGDRYEQYF
TGTGCCAGCAGCGGTAGCGGGGACCGCTACGAGCAGTACTTC
>TRBV20-1|.|few|TRBJ1-5
CSAINPRQSNQPQHF
TGCAGTGCCATCAACCCTCGACAGAGCAATCAGCCCCAGCATTTT
>TRBV18|TRBD2|.|TRBJ2-3
CASSRGTSGTDTQYF
TGTGCCAGCTCACGCGGGACTAGCGGGACAGATACGCAGTATTTT
>TRBV7-3|.|few|TRBJ2-1
CASSSAARNEQFF
TGTGCCAGCAGCTCCGCCGCGAGAAATGAGCAGTTCTTC
>TRBV4-3|.|few|TRBJ2-2
CASSQDRDYTGELFF
TGCGCCAGCAGCCAAGACCGGGACTACACCGGGGAGCTGTTTTTT
>TRBV6-1|.|few|TRBJ1-2
CASSSKGGYFGYTF
TGTGCCAGCAGCTCAAAGGGAGGCTACTTTGGCTACACCTTC
>TRBV10-2|TRBD1|.|TRBJ1-6
CASSEGDSDNSPLHF
TGCGCCAGCAGTGAGGGGGACAGCGATAATTCACCCCTCCACTTT
>TRBV18|.|few|TRBJ2-1
CASSPVGADNEQFF
TGTGCCAGCTCACCAGTCGGGGCAGACAATGAGCAGTTCTTC
>TRBV20-1|.|.|TRBJ1-2
CSARGTFGQRNYGYTF
TGCAGTGCTAGAGGCACCTTCGGACAGAGAAACTATGGCTACACCTTC
>TRBV2|TRBD1|few|TRBJ2-1
CASSISKGAEQFF
TGTGCCAGCAGTATCAGTAAGGGGGCTGAGCAGTTCTTC
>TRBV4-1|.|once|TRBJ2-5
CASSRTSSGETQYF
TGCGCCAGCAGCCGAACTAGCTCGGGAGAGACCCAGTACTTC
>TRBV20-1|TRBD2|.|TRBJ2-3
CSAASGAPHTQYF
TGCAGTGCTGCTAGCGGGGCCCCCCATACGCAGTATTTT
>TRBV28|TRBD1|many|TRBJ1-5
CASSSGTGGRIQPQHF
TGTGCCAGCAGTTCTGGGACAGGGGGCCGTATTCAGCCCCAGCATTTT
>TRBV29-1|TRBD1|.|TRBJ1-2
CSVEWPGGYGYTF
TGCAGCGTTGAATGGCCAGGGGGCTATGGCTACACCTTC
>TRBV12-3/TRBV12-4|.|few|TRBJ1-5
CASSGGPVIDNQPQHF
TGTGCCAGCAGTGGAGGGCCAGTCATTGACAATCAGCCCCAGCATTTT
>TRBV15|.|few|TRBJ1-6
CATSPTQGYSPLHF
TGTGCCACCAGCCCTACGCAGGGCTACTCACCCCTCCACTTT
>TRBV3-1|TRBD1|.|TRBJ1-2
CASSPLRTGKEGYGYTF
TGTGCCAGCAGCCCCCTAAGGACAGGGAAGGAGGGCTATGGCTACACCTTC
>TRBV29-1|.|few|TRBJ2-1
CSVEPQGSSYNEQFF
TGCAGCGTTGAACCTCAGGGAAGCTCCTACAATGAGCAGTTCTTC
>TRBV20-1|.|few|TRBJ1-2
CIAWNPAGGYTF
TGCATAGCGTGGAATCCTGCTGGCGGCTACACCTTC
>TRBV7-9|TRBD1|.|TRBJ2-5
CASSSGQGGAETQYF
TGTGCCAGCAGCAGTGGACAGGGAGGTGCGGAGACCCAGTACTTC
>TRBV20-1|.|.|TRBJ2-1
CSARDLGLVSSYNEQFF
TGCAGTGCTAGAGATTTGGGTCTTGTCAGCTCCTACAATGAGCAGTTCTTC
>TRBV20-1|.|.|TRBJ1-4
CSARDKRVGSRVNEKLFF
TGCAGTGCTAGAGATAAGCGAGTAGGGAGCAGGGTTAATGAAAAACTGTTTTTT
>TRBV12-3/TRBV12-4|TRBD2|few|TRBJ2-5
CASSLSFSGGGETQYF
TGTGCCAGCAGTTTATCCTTTAGCGGGGGTGGAGAGACCCAGTACTTC
>TRBV20-1|TRBD2|few|TRBJ2-3
CSARETAGKVDTQYF
TGCAGTGCTAGAGAAACAGCGGGAAAGGTAGATACGCAGTATTTT
>TRBV30|.|.|TRBJ2-7
CAWSENVRHGQYF
TGTGCCTGGAGTGAGAACGTCCGGCACGGGCAGTACTTC
>TRBV5-6|.|few|TRBJ2-1
CASRWGMDPVVEEQFF
TGTGCCAGCAGGTGGGGGATGGATCCGGTGGTAGAAGAGCAGTTCTTC
>TRBV5-1|.|.|TRBJ2-7
CASSLGLGGTPAYEQYF
TGCGCCAGCAGCTTGGGATTAGGGGGGACACCCGCCTACGAGCAGTACTTC
>TRBV6-2/TRBV6-3|.|.|TRBJ2-1
CATTRYNEQFF
TGTGCCACAACGCGCTACAATGAGCAGTTCTTC
>TRBV5-5|.|few|TRBJ2-7
CASSLVWQAGYYEQYF
TGTGCCAGCAGCCTGGTCTGGCAAGCGGGCTACTACGAGCAGTACTTC
>TRBV4-3|TRBD2|few|TRBJ2-1
CASSRESGRARHEQFF
TGCGCCAGCAGCCGAGAAAGCGGGAGGGCCAGGCATGAGCAGTTCTTC
>TRBV29-1|.|few|TRBJ1-1
CSAKDTLGEAFF
TGCAGCGCAAAGGACACTCTGGGTGAAGCTTTCTTT
>TRBV29-1|.|.|TRBJ1-1
CSGGDRENTEAFF
TGCAGCGGGGGGGACCGAGAGAACACTGAAGCTTTCTTT
>TRBV28|TRBD2|many|TRBJ2-1
CASSNPSGNSYNEQFF
TGTGCCAGCAGTAACCCTAGCGGGAACTCCTACAATGAGCAGTTCTTC
>TRBV20-1|TRBD2|.|TRBJ2-1
CSARDLGTSVNEQFF
TGCAGTGCTAGAGATTTGGGGACTAGTGTCAATGAGCAGTTCTTC
>TRBV20-1|TRBD2|.|TRBJ2-2
CSARPGGITGELFF
TGCAGTGCTAGACCGGGAGGGATCACCGGGGAGCTGTTTTTT
>TRBV12-3/TRBV12-4|TRBD2|.|TRBJ2-5
CASSNSGGQETQYF
TGTGCCAGCAGCAATAGCGGGGGTCAAGAGACCCAGTACTTC
>TRBV20-1|.|few|TRBJ2-3
CSARIASEGTDTQYF
TGCAGTGCTAGGATTGCTAGCGAGGGCACAGATACGCAGTATTTT
>TRBV5-1|.|.|TRBJ2-7
CASSLAEGHARYEQYF
TGCGCCAGCAGCTTGGCCGAAGGACATGCGAGGTACGAGCAGTACTTC
>TRBV12-3/TRBV12-4|TRBD2|.|TRBJ2-1
CASKTGLAAGSSYNEQFF
TGTGCCAGCAAAACTGGACTAGCGGCTGGAAGCTCCTACAATGAGCAGTTCTTC
>TRBV3-1|TRBD2|once|TRBJ2-7
CASSRGLAVSYEQYF
TGTGCCAGCAGCCGAGGACTAGCGGTGTCCTACGAGCAGTACTTC
>TRBV10-3|.|.|TRBJ2-2
CAISDNINQELFF
TGTGCCATCAGTGACAACATTAATCAGGAGCTGTTTTTT
>TRBV27|.|few|TRBJ2-1
CASSLGGRVFDEQFF
TGTGCCAGCAGTTTAGGGGGCCGGGTCTTCGATGAGCAGTTCTTC
>TRBV10-2|.|.|TRBJ2-3
CATPGDNTDTQYF
TGCGCCACCCCGGGGGACAACACAGATACGCAGTATTTT
>TRBV6-1|.|few|TRBJ1-4
CASSGSLTNEKLFF
TGTGCCAGCAGTGGGAGTCTAACTAATGAAAAACTGTTTTTT
>TRBV5-6|.|few|TRBJ2-5
CASTISGSETQYF
TGTGCCAGCACCATAAGCGGCAGTGAGACCCAGTACTTC
>TRBV29-1|.|.|TRBJ2-5
CSVDPLGHLSSTQYF
TGCAGCGTTGATCCCCTGGGACACCTCAGTTCGACCCAGTACTTC
>TRBV5-1|TRBD1|.|TRBJ2-2
CASTQGQGTITGELFF
TGCGCCAGCACCCAAGGACAGGGTACCATCACCGGGGAGCTGTTTTTT
>TRBV12-3/TRBV12-4|.|many|TRBJ2-2
CASSLDPRIRGTGELFF
TGTGCCAGCAGTTTAGACCCCCGTATTCGGGGGACCGGGGAGCTGTTTTTT
>TRBV20-1|.|few|TRBJ2-2
CSASGPDTGELFF
TGCAGTGCTTCGGGTCCCGACACCGGGGAGCTGTTTTTT
>TRBV20-1|TRBD2|few|TRBJ2-1
CSAAGGTSGSNEQFF
TGCAGTGCTGCCGGCGGGACTAGCGGGAGCAATGAGCAGTTCTTC
>TRBV5-1|.|.|TRBJ2-1
CASSLTWQEYNEQFF
TGCGCCAGCAGCTTAACCTGGCAGGAGTACAATGAGCAGTTCTTC
>TRBV12-3/TRBV12-4|.|.|TRBJ2-1
CASSPDRTKQFF
TGTGCCAGCAGTCCGGACAGGACTAAGCAGTTCTTC
>TRBV21-1|.|few|TRBJ1-5
CASSKVDRGRNQPQHF
TGTGCCAGCAGCAAAGTAGACAGGGGGCGCAATCAGCCCCAGCATTTT